There are a few counts of the clone carrying this T cell receptor (beta chain). Its specificity is not known. CDR1 is MGHDK and CDR2 is SYGVNS in the germline V gene. The CDR3 sequence is 14 residues long. Between the trimmed V and J ends, which lost 3 bases and 0 bases, there was a span of 8 bases. TCRdb reprocessed the 5' RACE reads with MiXCR, giving one entry per CDR3 protein. The repertoire includes 250,000 to 350,000 distinct CDR3 sequences, 13% to 15% of them detected once, and around a fifth sits in the top ten. The data were obtained in a study of T-cell memory formation after mild COVID-19. Study-wide background: TCR clusters largely stayed donor specific. Notes on the study in general: Day 15 to 85 contracting clones showed balanced CD4/CD8; day 15 to 37 expanders favored CD4+. Mainly in CM and EM were contracting CD4+ clones; CD8+ were in EMRA.

This chain connects TRBV25-1 to TRBJ2-5; the D is unclear. Specimen: PBMCs or a T cell subset sorted from them (not recorded which). The sequence was obtained from a man aged 18 to 29 who had mild COVID-19 (a few samples of this study predate the infection). Cell type and time point are not known. Here the CDR3 DNA reads TGTGCCAGCAGTGAGTTGGGGAACCAAGAGACCCAGTACTTC. Translating it yields CASSELGNQETQYF.